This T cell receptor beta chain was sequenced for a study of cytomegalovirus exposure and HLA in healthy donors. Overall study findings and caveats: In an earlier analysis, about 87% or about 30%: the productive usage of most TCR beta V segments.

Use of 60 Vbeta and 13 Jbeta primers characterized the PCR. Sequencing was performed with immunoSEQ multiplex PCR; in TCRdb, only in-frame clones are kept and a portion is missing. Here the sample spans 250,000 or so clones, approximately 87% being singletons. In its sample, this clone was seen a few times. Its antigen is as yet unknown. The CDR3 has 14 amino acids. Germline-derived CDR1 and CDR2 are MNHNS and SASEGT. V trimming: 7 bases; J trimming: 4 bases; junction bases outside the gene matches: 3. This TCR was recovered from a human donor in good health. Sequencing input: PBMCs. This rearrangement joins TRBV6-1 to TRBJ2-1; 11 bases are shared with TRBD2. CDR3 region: CASTWTSGYNEQFF. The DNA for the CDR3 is TGTGCCAGCACTTGGACTAGCGGGTACAATGAGCAGTTCTTC.